This T cell receptor beta chain was observed in a study of metastatic and nonmetastatic thyroid tumors (dated by TCRdb to 2020 to 2022). With regard to the full study: The researchers compared repertoires between peripheral blood samples and tumor or nodule tissue samples from patients with malignant or benign thyroid disease. The investigation overall reported the following: TCR beta diversity was reported as significantly higher in malignant tumors than in benign nodules, in both blood and tumor samples.

Receptors were amplified or captured by PCR. Sequencing instrument: Illumina HiSeq 4000. High-throughput sequencing was used to profile the TCR beta-chain CDR3 region of every patient. For the original study's pipeline: A classifier to discriminate distant-metastatic papillary thyroid cancer patients was built from CDR3 differences across clinicopathological groups. To measure repertoire diversity the researchers used the Shannon index, while the Morisita-Horn index served to gauge how similar the tumor and blood repertoires were. The public reads were quality trimmed at Q25 with fastp and then assembled into clones with MiXCR by TCRdb, keeping productive beta chains. The V and J calls reflect TCRdb's pipeline rather than the authors' work. This sample gives fewer than 40,000 clones in total; 16% of them show up just once. The leading ten clones occupy 3.4% of the sample. Inclusive of the bounding cysteine and phenylalanine, the CDR3 is 16 residues long. Only the CDR3 DNA stays, 48 bases, in frame from base 1. CDR1 MNHNS and CDR2 SASEGT are derived from the germline V gene. Trimming leaves V shorter by 2 bases and J shorter by 3 bases, with the junction holding 6 bases beyond the gene matches.

Before undergoing thyroid surgery, none of the patients had been given any kind of treatment. Patient clinical samples collected from the early 2010s to the late 2010s were retrospectively analysed using T-cell receptor beta sequencing. This clone was observed many times. Its cognate antigen has yet to be identified. Base qualities are not recorded, but no much larger clone differs from it by a single base. This clonotype was sampled from a female donor with papillary thyroid cancer or a benign thyroid nodule (not recorded which). Some clones in this sample may be carry-over from other donors' samples. The sample taken for sequencing was blood. Recombination linked TRBV6-1 to TRBJ2-1; TRBD2 lines up with 8 middle nucleotides. The CDR3 here reads CASSELAGGLYNEQFF. At the DNA level, the sequence is TGTGCCAGCAGTGAATTGGCGGGAGGTCTCTACAATGAGCAGTTCTTC.